This T cell receptor beta chain was identified during a study of a mutant IDH1 vaccine in newly diagnosed glioma. Looking at the study overall: At weeks 1, 3, 5, 7, 11, 15, 19 and 23, patients received a vaccination, eight in all. Receipt of radiotherapy, temozolomide, or both preceded the study, and most received both. Commencement of vaccination occurred 4-6 weeks following radiotherapy alone, or concurrently with temozolomide cycles.

In the case of this clone: Its antigen is unknown.

Sample time point: week 11, during vaccination. Topical imiquimod was applied with each vaccine dose, which held 300 ug of mutant IDH1 20-mer peptide. Donors had new WHO grade 3 or 4 IDH1-mutant, ATRX-lost astrocytomas. Germline trimming cut 10 bases from V and 4 bases from J; bases unmatched to any gene: 9. Germline V gene lookup returns CDR1 SEHNR and CDR2 FQNEAQ (reference sequence). The CDR3 runs to 13 residues. TCRdb's copy holds only in-frame clones and misses some; the assay was immunoSEQ multiplex PCR. The sample holds tens of thousands of clones; roughly 80% are singletons and the top ten take more than 5.5%.

This sequence was found in a middle-aged man with glioma. The chain joins TRBV7-9 to TRBJ1-1, with TRBD1 matching over 7 bases. The sample was PBMCs, taken from a glioma patient whose treatment included an IDH1 peptide vaccine. The CDR3 is CATTKGATTEAFF. CDR3 nucleotides: TGTGCCACCACAAAGGGGGCCACCACTGAAGCTTTCTTT.